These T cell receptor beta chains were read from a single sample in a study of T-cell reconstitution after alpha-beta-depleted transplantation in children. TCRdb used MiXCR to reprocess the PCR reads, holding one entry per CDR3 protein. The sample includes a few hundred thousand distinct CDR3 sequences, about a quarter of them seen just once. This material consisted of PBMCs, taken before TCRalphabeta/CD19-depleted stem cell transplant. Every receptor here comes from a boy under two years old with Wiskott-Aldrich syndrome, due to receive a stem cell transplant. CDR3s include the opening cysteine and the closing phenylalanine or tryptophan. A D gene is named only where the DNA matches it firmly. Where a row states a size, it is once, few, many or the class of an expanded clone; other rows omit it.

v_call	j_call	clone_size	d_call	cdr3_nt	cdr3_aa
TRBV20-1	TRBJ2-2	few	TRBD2	TGCAGTGCTGAAGAGGGACTAGGGAACACCGGGGAGCTGTTTTTT	CSAEEGLGNTGELFF
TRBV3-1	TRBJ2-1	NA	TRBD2	TGTGCCAGCAGCCATGAACGGACTAGCGCCTACAATGAGCAGTTCTTC	CASSHERTSAYNEQFF
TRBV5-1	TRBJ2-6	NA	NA	TGCGCCAGCAGCATATTACCCGCTTTCTCTGGGGCCAACGTCCTGACTTTC	CASSILPAFSGANVLTF
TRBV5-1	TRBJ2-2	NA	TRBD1	TGCGCCAGCAGCTCCTCTTGGACAGGGGTCACCGGGGAGCTGTTTTTT	CASSSSWTGVTGELFF
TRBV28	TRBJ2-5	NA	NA	TGTGCCAGCAGTTTTACTTGGCAGGGCATCCAAGAGACCCAGTACTTC	CASSFTWQGIQETQYF
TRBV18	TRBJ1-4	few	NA	TGTGCCAGCTCACCAGACCCCTGGAGAGGGGCAACTAATGAAAAACTGTTTTTT	CASSPDPWRGATNEKLFF
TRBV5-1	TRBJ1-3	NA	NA	TGCGCCAGCAGGGCGGACGGCTCTCCAGGAAACACCATATATTTT	CASRADGSPGNTIYF
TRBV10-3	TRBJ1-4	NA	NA	TGTGCCATCAGCGTGGACAGCTCTAATGAAAAACTGTTTTTT	CAISVDSSNEKLFF
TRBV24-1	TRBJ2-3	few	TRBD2	TGTGCCACCAGTGATTTAAGCGGGAGGGCCAAAGATACGCAGTATTTT	CATSDLSGRAKDTQYF
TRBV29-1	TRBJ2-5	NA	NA	TGCAGCGCCGTGGGGGCAGGAGAGACCCAGTACTTC	CSAVGAGETQYF
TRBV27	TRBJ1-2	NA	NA	TGTGCCAGCAGAAGAAATGACAGGCGCTATGGCTACACCTTC	CASRRNDRRYGYTF
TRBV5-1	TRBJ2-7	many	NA	TGCGCCAGCAGATCCGACAGTTACGAGCAGTACTTC	CASRSDSYEQYF
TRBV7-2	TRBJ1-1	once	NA	TGTGCCAGCAGCTTCTACAGAGATCCTGAAGCTTTCTTT	CASSFYRDPEAFF
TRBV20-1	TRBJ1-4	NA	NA	TGCAGTGCTAGAGGGGCCGCAAATGAAAAACTGTTTTTT	CSARGAANEKLFF
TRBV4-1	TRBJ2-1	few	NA	TGCGCCAGCAGCCAAGTCCAAAATGCCTACAATGAGCAGTTCTTC	CASSQVQNAYNEQFF
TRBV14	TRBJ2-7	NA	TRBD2	TGTGCCATTACCCACGGGACTAGCGGATACGAGCAGTACTTC	CAITHGTSGYEQYF
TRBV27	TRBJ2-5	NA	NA	TGTGCCAGCAGCCGGCTCGGGCTGGCGTACCAAGAGACCCAGTACTTC	CASSRLGLAYQETQYF
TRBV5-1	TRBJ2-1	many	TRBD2	TGCGCCAGCAGCTTGGTGGCGGGAGGGGCCAATGAGCAGTTCTTC	CASSLVAGGANEQFF
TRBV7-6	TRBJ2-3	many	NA	TGTGCCAGCAGCGCCGAGCATCAGCTTGGCGCAGATACGCAGTATTTT	CASSAEHQLGADTQYF
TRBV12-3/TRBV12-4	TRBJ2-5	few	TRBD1	TGTGCCAGCAGTTTTACCAGGGGGCAAGAGACCCAGTACTTC	CASSFTRGQETQYF
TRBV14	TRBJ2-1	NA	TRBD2	TGTGCCAGCAGCGCCCGACTAGCGCCTTATCAAAATGAGCAGTTCTTC	CASSARLAPYQNEQFF
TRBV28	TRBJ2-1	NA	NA	TGTGCCAGCAGTTTACGCGGAAACTCCTACAATGAGCAGTTCTTC	CASSLRGNSYNEQFF
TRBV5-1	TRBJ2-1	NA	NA	TGCGCCAGCAGCTCGAAGAGGGTAGGCTCCTACAATGAGCAGTTCTTC	CASSSKRVGSYNEQFF
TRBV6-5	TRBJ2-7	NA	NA	TGTGCCACCAGGGGCCTAGCTGGCGAGCAGTACTTC	CATRGLAGEQYF
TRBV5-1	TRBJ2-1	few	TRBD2	TGCGCCAGCAGCTCGGGACTAGCGGGAGGAAGTAATGAGCAGTTCTTC	CASSSGLAGGSNEQFF
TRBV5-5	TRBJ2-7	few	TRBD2	TGTGCCAGCAGCTCTCGACTAGCGGGGCCCTACGAGCAGTACTTC	CASSSRLAGPYEQYF
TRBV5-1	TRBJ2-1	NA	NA	TGCGCCAGCAGCGAGGGACGATCTGAGCAGTTCTTC	CASSEGRSEQFF
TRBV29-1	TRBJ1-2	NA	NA	TGCAGCGTCGGACCACTAGACAGGAACAACTATGGCTACACCTTC	CSVGPLDRNNYGYTF
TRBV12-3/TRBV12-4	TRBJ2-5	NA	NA	TGTGCCAGCAGTTTTTACGGGCGGGGTTTTGGAGAGACCCAGTACTTC	CASSFYGRGFGETQYF
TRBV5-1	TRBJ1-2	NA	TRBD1	TGCGCCAGCAGCCCACAGGACAGGGGGCTCTACACCTTC	CASSPQDRGLYTF
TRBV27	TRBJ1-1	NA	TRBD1	TGTGCCAGCAGTTGGACAGGGGGTCGGACTGAAGCTTTCTTT	CASSWTGGRTEAFF
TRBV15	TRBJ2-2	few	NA	TGTGCCACCAGCAGAGGACCCGGGGAGCTGTTTTTT	CATSRGPGELFF
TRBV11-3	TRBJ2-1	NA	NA	TGTGCCAGCAGCTTACTAGCCCCGCTGAACTACAATGAGCAGTTCTTC	CASSLLAPLNYNEQFF
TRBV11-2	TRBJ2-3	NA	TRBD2	TGTGCCAGCAGCCCCCGACTAGCGGGAGATTTCGGCACAGATACGCAGTATTTT	CASSPRLAGDFGTDTQYF
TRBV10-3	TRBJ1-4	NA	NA	TGTGCCATCAGGGAGCGTCTGAATGAAAAACTGTTTTTT	CAIRERLNEKLFF
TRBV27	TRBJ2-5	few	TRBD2	TGTGCCAGCAGTTTATTGGGGCTAGCGGGAGTCACAGAGACCCAGTACTTC	CASSLLGLAGVTETQYF
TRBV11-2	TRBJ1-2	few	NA	TGTGCCAGCAGCTTGGCGACTTATGGCTACACCTTC	CASSLATYGYTF
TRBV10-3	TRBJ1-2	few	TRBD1	TGTGCCATCAGACCGACAGGGGTTAATGGCTACACCTTC	CAIRPTGVNGYTF
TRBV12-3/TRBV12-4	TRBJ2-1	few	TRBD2	TGTGCCAGCAGTGACCCCCCAGCGGGAGGGCGTTACAATGAGCAGTTCTTC	CASSDPPAGGRYNEQFF
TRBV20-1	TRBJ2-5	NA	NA	TGCAGTGCTAGAGATTTAACAGGGCTGGAGACCCAGTACTTC	CSARDLTGLETQYF
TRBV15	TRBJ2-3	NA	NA	TGTGCCACCAGCAGAGTGCAGACTAGCACAGATACGCAGTATTTT	CATSRVQTSTDTQYF
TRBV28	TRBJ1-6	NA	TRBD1	TGTGCCAGCAGACAGGGGAGCAGGAATTCACCCCTCCACTTT	CASRQGSRNSPLHF
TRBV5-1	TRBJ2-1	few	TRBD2	TGCGCCAGCAGCTACGGACTAGCGGGAGTGGGGGAACGTCCTCGCTACAATGAGCAGTTCTTC	CASSYGLAGVGERPRYNEQFF
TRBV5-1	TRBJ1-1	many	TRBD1	TGCGCCAGCAGCTCGACAGGGTTGACTGAAGCTTTCTTT	CASSSTGLTEAFF
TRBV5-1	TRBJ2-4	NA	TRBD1	TGCGCCAGCAGCGCGGGGACAGGTTTAGCCAAAAACATTCAGTACTTC	CASSAGTGLAKNIQYF
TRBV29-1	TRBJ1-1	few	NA	TGCAGTGAGAAAGACCCTGGAGGGGAAGCTTTCTTT	CSEKDPGGEAFF
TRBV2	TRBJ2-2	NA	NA	TGTGCCAGCAGTGAGGAGGGAGCCGGGGAGCTGTTTTTT	CASSEEGAGELFF
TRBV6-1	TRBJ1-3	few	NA	TGTGCCAGCAGGAACATGGGTGGAAACACCATATATTTT	CASRNMGGNTIYF
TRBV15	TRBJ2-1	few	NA	TGTGCCACCAGCAGAGAGGTCAATGAGCAGTTCTTC	CATSREVNEQFF
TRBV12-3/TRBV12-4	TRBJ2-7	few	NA	TGTGCCAGCAGTTTAGCGCGGGGCCCCTTAGAGCAGTACTTC	CASSLARGPLEQYF
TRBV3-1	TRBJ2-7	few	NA	TGTGCCAGCAGCCCCGGTCCCCGGGAGTGGTCCTACGAGCAGTACTTC	CASSPGPREWSYEQYF
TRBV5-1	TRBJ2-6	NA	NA	TGCGCCAGCAGCCACCTCTCTGGGGCCAACGTCCTGACTTTC	CASSHLSGANVLTF
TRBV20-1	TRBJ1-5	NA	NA	TGCAGTGCCGCGGGCTATAGCAATCAGCCCCAGCATTTT	CSAAGYSNQPQHF
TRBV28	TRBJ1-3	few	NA	TGTGCCAGCAGTGTCCGGGACACTGGAAACACCATATATTTT	CASSVRDTGNTIYF